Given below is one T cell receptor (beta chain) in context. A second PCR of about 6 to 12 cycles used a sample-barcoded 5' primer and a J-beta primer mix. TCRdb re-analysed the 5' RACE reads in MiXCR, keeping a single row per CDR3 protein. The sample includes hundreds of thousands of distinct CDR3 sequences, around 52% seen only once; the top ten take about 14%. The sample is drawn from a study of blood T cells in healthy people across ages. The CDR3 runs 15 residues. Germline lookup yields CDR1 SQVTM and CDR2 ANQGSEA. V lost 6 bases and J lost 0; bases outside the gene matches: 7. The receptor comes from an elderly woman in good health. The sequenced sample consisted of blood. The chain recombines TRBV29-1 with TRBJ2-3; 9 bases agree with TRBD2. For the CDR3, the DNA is TGCAGCGTCCAGAGCGGGGGGAGGAGCACAGATACGCAGTATTTT. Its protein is CSVQSGGRSTDTQYF.